This paragraph reports one T cell receptor beta chain. Its matching antigen is unknown. 60 Vbeta and 13 Jbeta primers were used in PCR. The repertoire was sequenced with immunoSEQ multiplex PCR; TCRdb's copy has only in-frame clones and lacks some. Of about 180,000 clones listed, about 80% are singletons. The sample originates from a study of cytomegalovirus exposure and HLA in healthy donors. Study-wide context: When fewer than 500 donors were genotyped, more than 70% of them were found to fall in the Caucasian-associated ancestry cluster. Study-wide findings and caveats: Sequencing depth roughly uniform across donors was assumed in presence/absence analyses. An analysis done earlier found most TCR beta V segments productive about 87% or about 30% of the time.

Germline assignment: CDR1 SGHDT and CDR2 YYEEEE. The CDR3 has 15 residues. The sequenced material came from PBMCs. The chain combines TRBV5-6 with TRBJ2-5; D may be TRBD2 (7 bases). Judging by the DNA end, TRBJ2-7 fits better; the J call may be wrong. This TCR derives from a woman in her fifties or sixties in good health and CMV-seropositive. The CDR3 bases are TGTGCCACCAACCTGGGGGGGGCAGCTTCCTACGAGCAGTACTTC. This encodes CATNLGGAASYEQYF.